The entry below describes one T cell receptor (beta chain). The antigen is not known. Other DNA sequences within the sample encode an identical CDR3. V shed 5 bases and J 1 base; nucleotides not matched to a gene: 3. Germline values: CDR1 MNHNY, CDR2 SVGAGI (reference sequence). The CDR3 is 16 amino acids. These data are taken from a study of cytotoxic CD8 clonotypes in ibrutinib-treated CLL. Sequencing was performed with immunoSEQ multiplex PCR; in TCRdb, only in-frame clones are kept and a portion is missing. Of around 130,000 clones in the sample, 84% were seen once. Points from the study as a whole: Exceeding age-matched healthy donors, baseline clonality also tracked the counts of circulating CD8+ T cells.

The receptor was derived from a human donor with chronic lymphocytic leukemia. J is TRBJ2-2 and V is TRBV6-6; TRBD2 matches 11 bases. The sequences come from PBMCs, collected after 24 months of ibrutinib treatment. In DNA, the CDR3 is TGTGCCAGCAGTCCCACTAGCGGGGGGAACACCGGGGAGCTGTTTTTT. Protein: CASSPTSGGNTGELFF.